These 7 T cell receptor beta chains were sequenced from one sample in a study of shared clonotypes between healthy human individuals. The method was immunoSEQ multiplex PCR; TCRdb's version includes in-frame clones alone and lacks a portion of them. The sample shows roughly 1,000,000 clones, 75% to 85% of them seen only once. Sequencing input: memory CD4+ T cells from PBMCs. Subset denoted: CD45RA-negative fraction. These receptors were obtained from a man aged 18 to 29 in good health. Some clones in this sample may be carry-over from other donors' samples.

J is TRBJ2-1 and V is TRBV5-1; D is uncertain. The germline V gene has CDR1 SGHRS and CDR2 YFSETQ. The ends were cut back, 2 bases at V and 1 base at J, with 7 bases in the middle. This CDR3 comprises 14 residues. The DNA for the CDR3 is TGCGCCAGCAGCTTCCCGGGTTCCTACAATGAGCAGTTCTTC. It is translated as CASSFPGSYNEQFF.

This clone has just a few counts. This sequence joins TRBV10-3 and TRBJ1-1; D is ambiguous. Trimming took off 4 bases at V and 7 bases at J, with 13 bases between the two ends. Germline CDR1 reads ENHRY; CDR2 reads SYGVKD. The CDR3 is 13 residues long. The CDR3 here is CAISVREEDEAFF. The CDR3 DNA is TGTGCCATCAGTGTAAGGGAAGAGGATGAAGCTTTCTTT.

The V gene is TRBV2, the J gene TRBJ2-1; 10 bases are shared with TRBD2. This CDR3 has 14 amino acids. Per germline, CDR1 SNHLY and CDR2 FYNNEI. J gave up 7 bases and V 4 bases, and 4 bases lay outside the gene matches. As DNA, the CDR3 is TGTGCCAGCAGTGTATCTAGCGGGAGTAATGAGCAGTTCTTC. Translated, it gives CASSVSSGSNEQFF.

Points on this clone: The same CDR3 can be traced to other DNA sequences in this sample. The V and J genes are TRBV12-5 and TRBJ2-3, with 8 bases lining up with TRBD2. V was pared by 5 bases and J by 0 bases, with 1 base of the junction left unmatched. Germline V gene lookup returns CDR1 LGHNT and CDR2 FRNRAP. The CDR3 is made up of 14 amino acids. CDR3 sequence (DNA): TGTGCTAGTGGTACTAGCGGTAGCACAGATACGCAGTATTTT. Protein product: CASGTSGSTDTQYF.

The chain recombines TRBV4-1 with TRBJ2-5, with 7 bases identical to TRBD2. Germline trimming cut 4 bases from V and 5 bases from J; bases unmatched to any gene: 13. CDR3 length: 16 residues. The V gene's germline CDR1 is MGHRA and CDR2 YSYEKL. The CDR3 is CASSPLTGGRSETQYF. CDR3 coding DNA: TGCGCCAGCAGCCCCCTTACGGGAGGACGGTCCGAGACCCAGTACTTC.

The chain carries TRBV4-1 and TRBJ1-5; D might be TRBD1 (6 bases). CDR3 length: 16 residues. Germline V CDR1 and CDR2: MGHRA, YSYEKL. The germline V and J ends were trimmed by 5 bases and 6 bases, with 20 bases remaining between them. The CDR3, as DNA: TGCGCCAGCAGCTCCCCTAAGGGGGGCTTAAGTCAGCCCCAGCATTTT. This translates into CASSSPKGGLSQPQHF.

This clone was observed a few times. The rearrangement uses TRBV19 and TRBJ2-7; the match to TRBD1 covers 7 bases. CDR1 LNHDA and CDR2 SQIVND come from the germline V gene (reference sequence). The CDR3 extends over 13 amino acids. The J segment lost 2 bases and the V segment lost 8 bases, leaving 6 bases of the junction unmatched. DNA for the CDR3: TGTGCCAGTTCCTGGCAGGGGGCCTACGAGCAGTACTTC. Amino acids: CASSWQGAYEQYF.